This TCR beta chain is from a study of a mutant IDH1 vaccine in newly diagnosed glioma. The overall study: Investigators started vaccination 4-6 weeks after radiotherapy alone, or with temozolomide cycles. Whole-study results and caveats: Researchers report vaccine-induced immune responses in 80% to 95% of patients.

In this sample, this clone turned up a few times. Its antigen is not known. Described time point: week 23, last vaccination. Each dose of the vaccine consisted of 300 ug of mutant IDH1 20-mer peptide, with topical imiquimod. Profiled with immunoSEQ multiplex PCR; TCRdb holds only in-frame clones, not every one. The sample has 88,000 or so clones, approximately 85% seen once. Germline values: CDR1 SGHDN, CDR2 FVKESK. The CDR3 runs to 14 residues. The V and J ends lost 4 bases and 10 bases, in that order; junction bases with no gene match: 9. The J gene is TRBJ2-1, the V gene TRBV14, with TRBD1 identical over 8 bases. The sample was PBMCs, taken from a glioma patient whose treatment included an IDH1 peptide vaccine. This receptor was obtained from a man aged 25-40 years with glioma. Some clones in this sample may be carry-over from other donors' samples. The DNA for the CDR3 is TGTGCCAGCAGCCTAATTCGACAGGGGAACGAGCAGTTCTTC. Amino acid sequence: CASSLIRQGNEQFF.